The 7 T cell receptor beta chains reported below all come from one sample, sequenced in a study of T cell changes during pregnancy in multiple sclerosis. Clones were read by immunoSEQ multiplex PCR, and TCRdb kept only the in-frame ones, dropping some. This sample carries about 45,000 clones, approximately 90% of them seen once, and the ten largest clones take roughly 0.55%. This sample comprised CD4+ T cells from peripheral blood mononuclear cells, obtained in the third trimester of pregnancy. The origin of the receptors is a female donor with multiple sclerosis, enrolled in a pregnancy study.

V gene TRBV12-5 combines with J gene TRBJ2-3, with a possible D match to TRBD2 (6 bases). The CDR3 length is 17 residues. V was clipped by 0 bases and J by 2 bases, with 15 bases between them. Germline V gives CDR1 LGHNT, CDR2 FRNRAP. The DNA for the CDR3 is TGTGCTAGTGGTTTGGTTTCCGGGAGCGGAGCCACAGATACGCAGTATTTT. It is translated as CASGLVSGSGATDTQYF.

V gene TRBV29-1 combines with J gene TRBJ1-2; 7 positions agree with TRBD1. This CDR3 is 12 amino acids long. CDR1 SQVTM and CDR2 ANQGSEA come from the germline V gene. J gave up 7 bases and V 2 bases, and 4 bases lay outside the gene matches. The CDR3 spells CSVETGASGYTF. The CDR3 region has the DNA TGCAGCGTTGAAACAGGGGCCAGTGGCTACACCTTC.

J is TRBJ1-2 and V is TRBV4-1; 9 positions agree with TRBD1. Germline V gives CDR1 MGHRA, CDR2 YSYEKL. The ends lost 0 bases at V and 0 bases at J; junction bases unmatched: 2. CDR3 length equals 16 residues. The CDR3 spells CASSQERQGANYGYTF. CDR3 DNA sequence: TGCGCCAGCAGCCAAGAAAGACAGGGGGCTAACTATGGCTACACCTTC.

The rearrangement links TRBV5-1 to TRBJ1-4; D may be TRBD1 (6 bases). Germline V lookup: CDR1 SGHRS, CDR2 YFSETQ. This CDR3 has 16 residues. V shed 4 bases and J shed 4 bases, with 17 bases lying between them. In DNA, the CDR3 is TGCGCCAGCAGCACAGGGACGGCCCGAAATAATGAAAAACTGTTTTTT. Amino acid sequence: CASSTGTARNNEKLFF.

The chain joins TRBV7-2 to TRBJ2-1; D remains unclear. Trimming shortened V by 3 bases and J by 8 bases, and 11 bases separated the two germline ends. Germline CDR1 is SGHTA and CDR2 is FQGNSA. The length of the CDR3 is 13 residues. The CDR3 is CASSLRESYEQFF. In DNA, the CDR3 is TGTGCCAGCAGCTTGCGCGAGTCGTATGAGCAGTTCTTC.

The CDR3 coding sequence is TGTGCCAGCAGCCCAACTGGACTAGCGGGAAAGATGGATACGCAGTATTTT. It is translated as CASSPTGLAGKMDTQYF. The chain links TRBV7-3 to TRBJ2-3, with TRBD2 matching over 12 bases. The germline gives CDR1 SGHTA, CDR2 FQGTGA. This CDR3 contains 17 residues. The trim removed 5 bases at V and 6 bases at J, leaving 12 bases unmatched.

The chain is built from TRBV19 and TRBJ2-1, with 8 bases that match TRBD2. The CDR3 spans 16 residues. V gave up 3 bases and J gave up 10 bases; unmatched junction bases: 14. Germline CDR1 is LNHDA and CDR2 is SQIVND (reference sequence). This CDR3 reads CASSIFSGLVAREQFF. The CDR3 coding sequence is TGTGCCAGTAGTATCTTCTCGGGACTAGTCGCCCGCGAGCAGTTCTTC.